The present T cell receptor beta chain was sequenced within a study of cytomegalovirus exposure and HLA in healthy donors. Study as a whole: In a previous analysis, around 110 million unique TCR beta sequences were found from 150 million to 200 million T cells.

The CDR3 spans 16 residues. V dropped 1 base and J dropped 7; count of bases not matched to a gene: 10. Per germline, CDR1 SEHNR and CDR2 FQNEAQ (reference sequence). The PCR was carried out with 60 Vbeta primers and 13 Jbeta primers. Some clones are missing from TCRdb's copy, which holds only in-frame ones; the method was immunoSEQ multiplex PCR. The table has fewer than 200,000 clones, roughly two thirds seen once. Regarding the study as a whole: For most TCR beta V segments, an earlier analysis put the productive rate at about 87% or about 30% of the time.

With respect to this clone: Its antigen is currently unknown.

The specimen was PBMCs. This chain links TRBV7-9 with TRBJ2-4; TRBD2 matches 7 bases. This sequence was found in a woman aged 30 to 39 in good health and CMV-seronegative. The CDR3 loop is CASSLVEELGGNIQYF. The CDR3 DNA reads as TGTGCCAGCAGCTTAGTAGAGGAACTGGGGGGGAACATTCAGTACTTC.